This entry is about one T cell receptor (beta chain). What it recognizes is unknown. This entry comes from a study of T cells in localized non-small cell lung cancer. General study results and limits: Uninvolved adjacent lung had higher T cell clonality than tumor and all other tissues.

Clones were sequenced by immunoSEQ multiplex PCR, and TCRdb holds only the in-frame ones, with some missing. The sample gives about 75,000 clones, around 84% of which show up once; 7.5% to 10% is in the top ten. Specimen: peripheral blood, collected before any cancer treatment. The clonotype was recovered from a female donor older than 55 with stage I lung adenocarcinoma.

For the CDR3, the DNA is TGTGCCAGCAGCCTTGGGACTAGCGGGACCAGGGAGACCCAGTACTTC. Its protein is CASSLGTSGTRETQYF. The chain links TRBV7-9 to TRBJ2-5; 13 nucleotides agree with TRBD2. CDR1 is SEHNR and CDR2 is FQNEAQ in the germline V gene (reference sequence). With V trimmed by 5 bases and J by 5 bases, 8 bases remained unmatched. This CDR3 has 16 amino acids.